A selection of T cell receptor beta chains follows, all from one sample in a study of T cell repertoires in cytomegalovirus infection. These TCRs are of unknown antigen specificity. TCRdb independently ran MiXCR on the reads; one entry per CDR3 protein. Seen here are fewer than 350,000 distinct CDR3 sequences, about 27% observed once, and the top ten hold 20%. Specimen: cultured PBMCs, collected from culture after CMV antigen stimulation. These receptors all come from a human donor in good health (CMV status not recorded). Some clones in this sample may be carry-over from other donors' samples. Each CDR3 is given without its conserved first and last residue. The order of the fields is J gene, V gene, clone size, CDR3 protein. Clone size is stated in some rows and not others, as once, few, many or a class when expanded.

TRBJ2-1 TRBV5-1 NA ASSSGTHLVNEQF
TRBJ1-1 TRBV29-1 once SVERGSLNTEAF
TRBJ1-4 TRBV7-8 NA ASSTATGQGNEKLF
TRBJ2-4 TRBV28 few ASLQGAIQY
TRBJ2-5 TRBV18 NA DSSPFRGGQETQY
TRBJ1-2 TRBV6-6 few ASSPRDSYNYGYT
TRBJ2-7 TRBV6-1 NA ATIGDASYEQY
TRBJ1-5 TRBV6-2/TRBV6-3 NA ASSYSGQTSNQPQH
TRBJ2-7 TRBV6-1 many ASRAGGSSSFLYEQY
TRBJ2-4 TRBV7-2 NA ASSLNPGIQNIQY
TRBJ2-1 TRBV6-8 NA AVHKGNEQF
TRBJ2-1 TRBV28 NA ASANGGQGAYEQF
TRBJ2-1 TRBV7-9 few ASSSSTSPDDEQF
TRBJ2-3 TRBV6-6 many ASSYPSTDTQY
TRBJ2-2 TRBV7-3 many ASSTNTGGTNTGELF
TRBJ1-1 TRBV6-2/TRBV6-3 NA ASSKVGTGMTEAF
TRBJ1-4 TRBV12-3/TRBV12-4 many ASSFGDGLREKLF
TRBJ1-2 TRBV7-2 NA ASSLPGRFYGYT
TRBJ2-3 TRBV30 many ACGLRTDTQY
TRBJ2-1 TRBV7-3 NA ASSAGSDNEQF
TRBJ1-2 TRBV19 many ASSIVIRPRVDYGYT
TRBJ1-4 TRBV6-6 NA ASRPIENEKLF
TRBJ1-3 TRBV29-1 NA SVEDQWEKTIY
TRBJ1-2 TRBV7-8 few ASSQDRPYGYT
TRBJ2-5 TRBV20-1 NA SARDIRTGGSLAAQTQY
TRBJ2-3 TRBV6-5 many ASSLLSRGRDTQY
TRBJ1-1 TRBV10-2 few ASSDAQAGRNTEAF
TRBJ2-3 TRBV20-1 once SARGYFGTIFTDTQY